Presented here are 20 T cell receptor beta chains from one specimen sequenced in a study of blood T cell repertoires in COVID-19. Profiled with immunoSEQ multiplex PCR; TCRdb holds only in-frame clones, not every one. The repertoire holds fewer than 300,000 clones, about nine tenths seen once, with 4% in the top ten. Source material: peripheral blood. The source of these receptors is a man aged 60 to 75 who had recovered from COVID-19.

The rearrangement links TRBV21-1 to TRBJ2-7; the table calls TRBD1, which could not be checked here. TRBV21-1 is classified as a pseudogene. The CDR3 spans 13 residues. CDR3 coding DNA: TGTGCCAGCAGCAAGGACAGGTCCTACGAGCAGTACTTC. Translating it yields CASSKDRSYEQYF.

The V call is TRBV6-5, the J call TRBJ2-3; TRBD2 matches at 10 bases. The CDR3 has 15 residues. Germline assignment: CDR1 MNHEY and CDR2 SVGAGI. The ends lost 2 bases at V and 2 bases at J; junction bases unmatched: 1. CDR3 amino acids: CASSYSGGATDTQYF. As DNA, the CDR3 is TGTGCCAGCAGTTACAGCGGGGGGGCCACAGATACGCAGTATTTT.

V is TRBV19 and J is TRBJ2-3; TRBD2 is a possible D gene (6 bases). The V gene lost 6 bases and the J gene lost 1 base, with 20 bases spanning the gap. Germline V lookup: CDR1 LNHDA, CDR2 SQIVND (reference sequence). The CDR3 has 17 residues. CDR3 in amino acids: CASSTSPPGLGTDTQYF. For the CDR3, the DNA is TGTGCCAGTAGCACCTCGCCTCCGGGACTCGGCACAGATACGCAGTATTTT. The complete variable domain, with remaining parts taken from reference TRBV19 and TRBJ2-3, reads DGGITQSPKYLFRKEGQNVTLSCEQNLNHDAMYWYRQDPGQGLRLIYYSQIVNDFQKGDIAEGYSVSREKKESFPLTVTSAQKNPTAFYLCASSTSPPGLGTDTQYFGPGTRLTVL.

Details on this clone: Other DNA sequences in the sample encode the same CDR3. The gene calls are TRBV5-1 and TRBJ1-2, with 9 bases aligning to TRBD1. Losses at the gene ends were 4 bases for V and 6 bases for J; bases not matched to a gene: 4. The CDR3 runs to 13 residues. CDR1 is SGHRS and CDR2 is YFSETQ in the germline V gene. CDR3 residues: CASSLGDRDGYTF. The CDR3 DNA sequence: TGCGCCAGCAGCCTCGGGGACAGGGATGGCTACACCTTC.

This chain links TRBV19 with TRBJ2-7; TRBD1 aligns across 8 bases. Germline CDR1 reads LNHDA; CDR2 reads SQIVND (reference sequence). The CDR3 has 15 residues. V shed 6 bases and J 6 bases; nucleotides not matched to a gene: 13. CDR3 in DNA: TGTGCCAGTAGGCCGGGACAGGAGGGCCGGCGCGAGCAGTACTTC. It is translated as CASRPGQEGRREQYF.

This clone was detected a few times. This chain joins TRBV27 and TRBJ1-1, with 7 positions matching TRBD1. The germline CDR1 and CDR2 sequences are MNHEY and SMNVEV (reference sequence). The length of the CDR3 is 13 residues. The ends lost 6 bases at V and 5 bases at J; junction bases unmatched: 6. The CDR3 coding sequence is TGTGCCAGCAGACAAAGGGGGCGGACTGAAGCTTTCTTT. Translated, it gives CASRQRGRTEAFF.

This chain uses TRBV12-3 or TRBV12-4 with TRBJ1-2; D possibly corresponds to TRBD1 (6 bases). The CDR3 contains 13 residues. Deletions cut 1 base from V and 4 bases from J, with 7 bases between. CDR3: CASSLGTVYGYTF. DNA of the CDR3: TGTGCCAGCAGTTTAGGGACAGTCTATGGCTACACCTTC.

Remarks on this clone: Within the sample, other DNA sequences also encode this same CDR3. The V gene is TRBV5-1, the J gene TRBJ2-2; maybe TRBD1 (6 bases). With 4 bases removed from V and 2 bases from J, the gap between germline ends came to 9 bases. This CDR3 has 14 amino acids. Germline-derived CDR1 and CDR2 are SGHRS and YFSETQ. CDR3 bases: TGCGCCAGCAGCCCGGGGACAAACACCGGGGAGCTGTTTTTT. Amino acids: CASSPGTNTGELFF.

This clone came up many times. This chain joins TRBV3-1 (or the pseudogene TRBV3-2) and TRBJ2-6; possibly TRBD2 for D (5 bases). The CDR3 consists of 16 residues. V dropped 7 bases and J dropped 0 bases, with 13 bases sitting between them. The germline V gene encodes CDR1 LGHDT and CDR2 YNNKEL (reference sequence). The CDR3 DNA follows: TGTGCCAGCACCGTATTGAGGGACTCTGGGGCCAACGTCCTGACTTTC. Its translation is CASTVLRDSGANVLTF.

The chain uses TRBV6-5 and TRBJ1-1; TRBD1 is a possible D gene (6 bases). The CDR3 runs to 13 residues. The V gene's germline CDR1 is MNHEY and CDR2 SVGAGI. The ends were cut back, 6 bases at V and 5 bases at J, with 13 bases in the middle. The CDR3 sequence is CASRNPTGTEAFF. As DNA, the CDR3 is TGTGCCAGCAGGAATCCGACAGGTACTGAAGCTTTCTTT.

The chain carries TRBV4-1 and TRBJ2-4; D ambiguous. Germline loops: CDR1 MGHRA, CDR2 YSYEKL. The CDR3 spans 16 residues. V was trimmed by 1 base and J by 6 bases, leaving 16 bases between them. CDR3 sequence reads: CASSQGEASSRNIQYF. In nucleotides, the CDR3 is TGCGCCAGCAGCCAAGGAGAGGCCAGCAGTCGAAACATTCAGTACTTC.

This clone appeared a few times. The rearrangement links TRBV5-1 to TRBJ1-1, with no clear D. This CDR3 has 15 amino acids. Trimming took off 0 bases at V and 5 bases at J, with 14 bases between the two ends. CDR1 is SGHRS, CDR2 YFSETQ, per germline. The chain's CDR3 is CASSLEPGMETEAFF. DNA for the CDR3: TGCGCCAGCAGCTTGGAACCGGGAATGGAGACTGAAGCTTTCTTT.

The sample holds one count of this clone. One end of the junction fails to match germline, which may point to a read error. The gene calls are TRBV18 and TRBJ2-2; TRBD1 aligns across 8 bases. CDR1 is KGHSH, CDR2 LQKENI, per germline. The CDR3 sequence is 16 residues long. DNA for the CDR3: TGTGCCAGCCCACCTCCGGGACAGGCCCTCTTCGGGGAGCTGTTTTTT. Translating gives CASPPPGQALFGELFF.

The CDR3 reads CASSPSAGSTDTQYF. CDR3 bases: TGTGCCAGCAGTCCAAGCGCGGGGTCCACAGATACGCAGTATTTT. The gene calls are TRBV2 and TRBJ2-3, with D possibly TRBD2 on 6 matching bases. The CDR3 has 15 residues. The germline CDR1 and CDR2 sequences are SNHLY and FYNNEI. Trimming pared 5 bases from V and 2 bases from J, leaving 14 bases between.

This clone was found once. The genes are TRBV3-1 (or the pseudogene TRBV3-2) and TRBJ1-2; TRBD1 is a possible D gene (5 bases). Looked up from germline, CDR1 is LGHDT and CDR2 is YNNKEL (reference sequence). V lost 1 base, J lost 4 bases, and 13 bases lay in between. The CDR3 has 15 amino acids. DNA of the CDR3: TGTGCCAGCAGCCAAGGGGTGGGGCTGGGCTATGGCTACACCTTC. Amino acid sequence: CASSQGVGLGYGYTF.

The genes are TRBV7-9 and TRBJ2-2; TRBD1 agrees at 9 bases. The CDR3 has 15 residues. The germline V gene has CDR1 SEHNR and CDR2 FQNEAQ (reference sequence). The V and J ends lost 6 bases and 5 bases, in that order; junction bases with no gene match: 7. The CDR3 here is CASSLGDRATGELFF. DNA for the CDR3: TGTGCCAGCAGTTTGGGGGACAGGGCGACCGGGGAGCTGTTTTTT.

The chain employs TRBV6-2 or TRBV6-3 and TRBJ2-5, with TRBD2 identical over 13 bases. V trimming: 4 bases; J trimming: 2 bases; junction bases outside the gene matches: 4. Germline-derived CDR1 and CDR2 are MNHEY and SVGEGT. The CDR3 contains 16 residues. CDR3 protein: CASSWTSGGVQETQYF. CDR3 sequence (DNA): TGTGCCAGCAGTTGGACTAGCGGGGGCGTACAAGAGACCCAGTACTTC.

This rearrangement joins TRBV19 to TRBJ2-4; 8 bases are shared with TRBD1. The junction had 15 bases not matched to a gene; V was cut back by 2 bases and J by 0 bases. Germline V CDR1 and CDR2: LNHDA, SQIVND (reference sequence). The CDR3 has 20 amino acids. The CDR3 spells CASSITDRAKGDLAKNIQYF. The CDR3, as DNA: TGTGCCAGTAGTATAACGGACAGGGCGAAGGGGGATTTAGCCAAAAACATTCAGTACTTC.

This chain links TRBV6-5 with TRBJ1-1; 8 positions match TRBD1. V shed 7 bases and J 5 bases; nucleotides not matched to a gene: 3. The germline V gene has CDR1 MNHEY and CDR2 SVGAGI. The CDR3 consists of 12 residues. The CDR3 bases are TGTGCCAGCAAAAGGACAGGGACTGAAGCTTTCTTT. Amino acid sequence: CASKRTGTEAFF.

As DNA, the CDR3 is TGTGCCATCCGGGACAGGGGGCTCGGGCAGCCCCAGCATTTT. Protein product: CAIRDRGLGQPQHF. V is TRBV10-3 and J is TRBJ1-5; the match to TRBD1 covers 12 bases. The V and J ends lost 8 bases and 7 bases, in that order; junction bases with no gene match: 6. The CDR3 extends over 14 amino acids. Germline lookup yields CDR1 ENHRY and CDR2 SYGVKD.